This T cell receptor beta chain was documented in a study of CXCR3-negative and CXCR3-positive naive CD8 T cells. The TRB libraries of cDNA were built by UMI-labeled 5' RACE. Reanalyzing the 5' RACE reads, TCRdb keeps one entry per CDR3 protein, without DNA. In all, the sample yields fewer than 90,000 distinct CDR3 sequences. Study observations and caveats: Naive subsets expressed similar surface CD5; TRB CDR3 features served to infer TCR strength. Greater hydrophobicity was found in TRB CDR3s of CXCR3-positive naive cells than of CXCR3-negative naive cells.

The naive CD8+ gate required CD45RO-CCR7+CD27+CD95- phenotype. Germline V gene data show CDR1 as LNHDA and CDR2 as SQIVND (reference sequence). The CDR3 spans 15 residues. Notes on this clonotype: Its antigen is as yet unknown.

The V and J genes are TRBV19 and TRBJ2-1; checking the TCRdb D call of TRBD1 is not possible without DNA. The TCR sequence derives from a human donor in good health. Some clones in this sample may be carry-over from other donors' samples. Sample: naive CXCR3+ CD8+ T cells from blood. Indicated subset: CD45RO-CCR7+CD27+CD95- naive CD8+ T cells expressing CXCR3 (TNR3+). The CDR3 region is CASSQGASSYNEQFF.